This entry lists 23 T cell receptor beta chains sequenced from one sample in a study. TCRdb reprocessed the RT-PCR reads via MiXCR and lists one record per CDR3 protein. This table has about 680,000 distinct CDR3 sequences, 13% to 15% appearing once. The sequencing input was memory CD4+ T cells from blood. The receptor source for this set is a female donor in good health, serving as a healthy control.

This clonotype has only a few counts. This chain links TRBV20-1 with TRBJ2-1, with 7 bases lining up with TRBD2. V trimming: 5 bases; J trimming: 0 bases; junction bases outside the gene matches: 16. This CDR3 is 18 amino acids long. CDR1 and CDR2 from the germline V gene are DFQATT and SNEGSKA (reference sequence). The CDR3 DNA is TGCAGTGCTCGGCATTTAGGTGGGCTAGCGGACTCCTACAATGAGCAGTTCTTC. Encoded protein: CSARHLGGLADSYNEQFF.

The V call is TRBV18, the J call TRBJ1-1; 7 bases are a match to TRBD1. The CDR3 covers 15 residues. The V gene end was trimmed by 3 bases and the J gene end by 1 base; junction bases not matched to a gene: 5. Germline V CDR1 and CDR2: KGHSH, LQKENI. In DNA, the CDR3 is TGTGCCAGCTCACCCTCGGGACAGCAGAACACTGAAGCTTTCTTT. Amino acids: CASSPSGQQNTEAFF.

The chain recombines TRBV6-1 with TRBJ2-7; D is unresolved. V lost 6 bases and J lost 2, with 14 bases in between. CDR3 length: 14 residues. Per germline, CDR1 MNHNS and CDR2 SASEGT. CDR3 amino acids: CASSYLGFTYEQYF. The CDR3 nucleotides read TGTGCCAGCAGCTACCTCGGGTTTACCTACGAGCAGTACTTC.

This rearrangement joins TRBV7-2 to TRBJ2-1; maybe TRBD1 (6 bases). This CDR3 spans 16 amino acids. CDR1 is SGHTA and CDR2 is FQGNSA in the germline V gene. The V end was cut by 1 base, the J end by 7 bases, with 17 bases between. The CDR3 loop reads CASSLGLDRSINEQFF. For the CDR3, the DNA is TGTGCCAGCAGCTTAGGATTAGACAGGTCTATTAATGAGCAGTTCTTC.

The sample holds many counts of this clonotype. The CDR3 region is CASSLLAGGLLAKNIQYF. CDR3 in DNA: TGTGCCAGCAGTTTGTTAGCGGGGGGCTTACTAGCCAAAAACATTCAGTACTTC. The chain joins TRBV12-3 or TRBV12-4 to TRBJ2-4; 10 nucleotides match TRBD2. This CDR3 spans 18 amino acids. Germline trimming cut 3 bases from V and 0 bases from J; bases unmatched to any gene: 8.

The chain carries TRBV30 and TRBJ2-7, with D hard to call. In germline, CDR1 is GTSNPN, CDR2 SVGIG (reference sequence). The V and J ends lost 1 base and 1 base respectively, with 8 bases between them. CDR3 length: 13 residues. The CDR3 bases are TGTGCCTGGAGTGCCAGACTTTCCTACGAGCAGTACTTC. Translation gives CAWSARLSYEQYF.

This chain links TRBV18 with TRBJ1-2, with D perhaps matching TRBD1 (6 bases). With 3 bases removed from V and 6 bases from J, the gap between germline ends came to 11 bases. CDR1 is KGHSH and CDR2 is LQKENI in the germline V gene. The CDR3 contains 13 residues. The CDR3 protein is CASSPPGQHGYTF. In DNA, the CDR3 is TGTGCCAGCTCACCTCCGGGACAACATGGCTACACCTTC. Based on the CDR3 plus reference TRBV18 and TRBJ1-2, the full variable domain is NAGVMQNPRHLVRRRGQEARLRCSPMKGHSHVYWYRQLPEEGLKFMVYLQKENIIDESGMPKERFSAEFPKEGPSILRIQQVVRGDSAAYFCASSPPGQHGYTFGSGTRLTVV.

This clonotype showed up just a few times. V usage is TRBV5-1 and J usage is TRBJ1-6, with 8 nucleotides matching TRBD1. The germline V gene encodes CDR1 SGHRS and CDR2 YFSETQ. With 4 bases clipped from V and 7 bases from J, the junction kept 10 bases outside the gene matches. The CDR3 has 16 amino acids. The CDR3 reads CASSPEGQARNSPLHF. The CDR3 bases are TGCGCCAGCAGCCCAGAGGGACAGGCTAGGAATTCACCCCTCCACTTT. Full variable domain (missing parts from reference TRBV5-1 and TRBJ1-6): KAGVTQTPRYLIKTRGQQVTLSCSPISGHRSVSWYQQTPGQGLQFLFEYFSETQRNKGNFPGRFSGRQFSNSRSEMNVSTLELGDSALYLCASSPEGQARNSPLHFGNGTRLTVT.

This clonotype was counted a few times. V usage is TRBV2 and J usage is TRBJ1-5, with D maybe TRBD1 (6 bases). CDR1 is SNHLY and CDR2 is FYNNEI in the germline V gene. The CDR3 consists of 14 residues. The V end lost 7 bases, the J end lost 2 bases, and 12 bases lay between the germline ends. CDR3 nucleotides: TGTGCCAGCACCTCAGGGGTAGGCAATCAGCCCCAGCATTTT. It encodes CASTSGVGNQPQHF.

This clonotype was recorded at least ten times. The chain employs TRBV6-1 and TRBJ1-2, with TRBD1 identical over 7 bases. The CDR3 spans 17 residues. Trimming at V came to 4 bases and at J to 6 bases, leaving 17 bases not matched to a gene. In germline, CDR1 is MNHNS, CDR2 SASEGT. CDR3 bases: TGTGCCAGCAGTGCTCTGGCAGGGGGTGCAAATGTAAATGGCTACACCTTC. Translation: CASSALAGGANVNGYTF.

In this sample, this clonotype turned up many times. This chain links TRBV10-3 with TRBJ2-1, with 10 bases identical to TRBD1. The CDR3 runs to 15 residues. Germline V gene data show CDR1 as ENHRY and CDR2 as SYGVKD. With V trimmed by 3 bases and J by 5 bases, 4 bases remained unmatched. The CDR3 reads CAISDGQGGHNEQFF. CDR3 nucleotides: TGTGCCATCAGTGACGGACAGGGGGGCCACAATGAGCAGTTCTTC.

The DNA for the CDR3 is TGTGCCACCAGTGACCCTGGACTAGCGGGAGTACGGAATGAGCAGTTCTTC. Translating it yields CATSDPGLAGVRNEQFF. The chain has TRBV24-1 and TRBJ2-1; 13 nucleotides agree with TRBD2. The length of the CDR3 is 17 residues. Trimming took 4 bases from V and 7 from J; bases not matched to a gene: 9. Germline CDR1 KGHDR, CDR2 SFDVKD.

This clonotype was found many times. The CDR3 protein is CASSTSGSLSYEQYF. The CDR3 coding sequence is TGTGCCAGCAGTACCTCAGGGAGTCTTTCCTACGAGCAGTACTTC. The rearrangement links TRBV6-2 or TRBV6-3 to TRBJ2-7; D possibly uses TRBD1 or TRBD2 (5 bases each). The V end was cut by 5 bases, the J end by 1 base, with 15 bases between. The length of the CDR3 is 15 residues. Per germline, CDR1 MNHEY and CDR2 SVGEGT.

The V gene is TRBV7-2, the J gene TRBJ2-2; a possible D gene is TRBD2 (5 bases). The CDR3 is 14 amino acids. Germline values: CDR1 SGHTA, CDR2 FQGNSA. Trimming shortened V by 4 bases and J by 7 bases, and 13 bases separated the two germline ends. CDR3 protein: CASSSKGGRGELFF. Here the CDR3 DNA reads TGTGCCAGCAGCTCTAAAGGAGGACGCGGGGAGCTGTTTTTT.

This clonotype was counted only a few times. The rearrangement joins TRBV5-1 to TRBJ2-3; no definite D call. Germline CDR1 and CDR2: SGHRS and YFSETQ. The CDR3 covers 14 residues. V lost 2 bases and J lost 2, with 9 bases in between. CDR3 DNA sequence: TGCGCCAGCAGCTTAGGTATCTTCACAGATACGCAGTATTTT. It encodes CASSLGIFTDTQYF.

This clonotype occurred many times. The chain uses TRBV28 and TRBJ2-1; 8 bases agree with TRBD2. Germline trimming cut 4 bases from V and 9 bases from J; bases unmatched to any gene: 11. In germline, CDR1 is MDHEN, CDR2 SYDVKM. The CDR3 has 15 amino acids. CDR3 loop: CASSYFAGGVGEQFF. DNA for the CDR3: TGTGCCAGCAGTTACTTCGCGGGAGGTGTTGGTGAGCAGTTCTTC.

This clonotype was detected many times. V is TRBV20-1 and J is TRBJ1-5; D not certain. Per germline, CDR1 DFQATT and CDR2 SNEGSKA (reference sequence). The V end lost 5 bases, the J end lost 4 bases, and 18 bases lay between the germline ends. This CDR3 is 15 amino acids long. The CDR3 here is CSALRDPNKNQPQHF. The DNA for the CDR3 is TGCAGTGCTTTGCGAGACCCGAACAAGAATCAGCCCCAGCATTTT.

The CDR3 spells CASRLGRVRSYEQYF. CDR3 nucleotides: TGTGCCAGCAGACTGGGGAGGGTTCGCTCCTACGAGCAGTACTTC. The chain is built from TRBV5-6 and TRBJ2-7; 7 positions agree with TRBD2. The germline gives CDR1 SGHDT, CDR2 YYEEEE. Trimming cost V 5 bases and J 0 bases; bases outside gene matches: 8. This CDR3 is 15 amino acids long.

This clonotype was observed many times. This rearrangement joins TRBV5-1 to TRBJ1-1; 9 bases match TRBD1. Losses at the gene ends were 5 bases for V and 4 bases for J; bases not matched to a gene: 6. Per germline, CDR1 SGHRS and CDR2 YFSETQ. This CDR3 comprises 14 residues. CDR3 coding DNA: TGCGCCAGCAGAGGACAGGGGAGTGGCACTGAAGCTTTCTTT. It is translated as CASRGQGSGTEAFF.

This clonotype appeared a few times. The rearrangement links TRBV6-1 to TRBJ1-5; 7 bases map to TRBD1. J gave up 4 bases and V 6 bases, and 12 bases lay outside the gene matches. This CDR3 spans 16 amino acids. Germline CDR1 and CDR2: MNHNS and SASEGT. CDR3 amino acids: CASSDRAGTANQPQHF. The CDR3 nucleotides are TGTGCCAGCAGCGATAGAGCCGGGACAGCAAATCAGCCCCAGCATTTT.

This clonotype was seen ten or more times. CDR3 amino acids: CASSLTSGGITSYEQYF. DNA for the CDR3: TGTGCCAGCAGCTTAACTTCTGGCGGGATAACCTCCTACGAGCAGTACTTC. The chain recombines TRBV7-2 with TRBJ2-7; tentative D call: TRBD2 (6 bases). Deletions cut 2 bases from V and 0 bases from J, with 17 bases between. This CDR3 has 17 amino acids. Germline lookup yields CDR1 SGHTA and CDR2 FQGNSA.

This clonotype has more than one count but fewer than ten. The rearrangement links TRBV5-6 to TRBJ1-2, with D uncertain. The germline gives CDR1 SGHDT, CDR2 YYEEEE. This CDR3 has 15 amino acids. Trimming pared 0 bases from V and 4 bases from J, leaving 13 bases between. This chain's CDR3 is CASSLDPQKGYGYTF. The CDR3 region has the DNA TGTGCCAGCAGCTTGGACCCCCAAAAGGGCTATGGCTACACCTTC.

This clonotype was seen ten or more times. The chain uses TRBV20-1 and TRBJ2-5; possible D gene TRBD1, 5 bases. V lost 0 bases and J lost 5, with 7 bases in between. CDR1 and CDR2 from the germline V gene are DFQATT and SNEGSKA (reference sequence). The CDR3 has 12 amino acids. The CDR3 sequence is CSAREGLETQYF. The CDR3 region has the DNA TGCAGTGCTAGAGAGGGGCTGGAGACCCAGTACTTC.